This entry features one T cell receptor (beta chain) sequence. The antigen is unknown. Germline CDR1 reads MNHEY; CDR2 reads SMNVEV (reference sequence). The CDR3 sequence is 13 residues long. The V end was cut by 3 bases, the J end by 4 bases, with 9 bases between. A CD45RO/CCR7/CD25/CD127/CD95/CD27 panel sorted naive, central memory, regulatory and stem cell-like memory CD4+ cells. This record comes from a study of beta chain features in type 1 diabetes. Study-wide results and limits: High-TCR-expressing cells could be over-represented by cDNA sequencing. Within each of all four CD4+ subsets, Type 1 diabetes patients had TCRB CDR3s that were moderately but significantly shorter. Researchers could not determine here whether HLA type influences TCRB rearrangement.

Every isolated RNA sample was fully reverse transcribed, so sequencing captured expressed TCRB transcripts. Generated by immunoSEQ multiplex PCR, the TCRdb table keeps only in-frame clones and is missing some. The table records 500,000 to 800,000 clones, roughly an eighth of them present only once. This chain links TRBV27 with TRBJ1-2; a possible D gene is TRBD1 (5 bases). The receptor comes from a man aged 25 to 45 with type 1 diabetes. The material sequenced was naive CD4+ T cells from blood. The CDR3 nucleotides are TGTGCCAGCAGTTTCAGGGATGGCTATGGCTACACCTTC. Translation: CASSFRDGYGYTF.